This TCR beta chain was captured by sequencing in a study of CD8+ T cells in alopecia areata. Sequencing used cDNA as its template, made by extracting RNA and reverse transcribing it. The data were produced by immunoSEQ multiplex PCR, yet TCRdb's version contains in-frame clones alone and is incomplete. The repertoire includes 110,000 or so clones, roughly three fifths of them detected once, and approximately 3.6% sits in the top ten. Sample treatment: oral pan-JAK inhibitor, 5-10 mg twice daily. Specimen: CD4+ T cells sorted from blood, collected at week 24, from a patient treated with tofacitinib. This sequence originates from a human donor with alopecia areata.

CDR3 sequence (DNA): TGTGCCAGCAGCTTGGAAAGGGGAGGCAACTATGGCTACACCTTC. Its translation is CASSLERGGNYGYTF. The chain joins TRBV5-6 to TRBJ1-2; weak D call: TRBD1 (5 bases). Deletions cut 0 bases from V and 2 bases from J, with 11 bases between. From germline, CDR1 is SGHDT and CDR2 YYEEEE. The CDR3 is made up of 15 amino acids.